Listed here are 9 T cell receptor beta chains from one sample, sequenced in a study of siplizumab effects on memory and regulatory T cells. Repertoires were generated with immunoSEQ multiplex PCR, while TCRdb's copy carries only in-frame clones and drops some. The sample holds over 85,000 clones, just under 95% seen once. Source material: CD4+ T cells sorted from blood. The receptors were sampled from a human donor in good health.

This chain joins TRBV19 and TRBJ1-5, with 10 bases fitting TRBD1. From germline, CDR1 is LNHDA and CDR2 SQIVND (reference sequence). The trim removed 6 bases at V and 4 bases at J, leaving 6 bases unmatched. There are 15 residues in the CDR3. The CDR3 loop is CASRTGTGVNQPQHF. In DNA, the CDR3 is TGTGCCAGTAGGACCGGGACAGGGGTTAATCAGCCCCAGCATTTT. The full variable domain, with the rest looked up from reference TRBV19 and TRBJ1-5, is DGGITQSPKYLFRKEGQNVTLSCEQNLNHDAMYWYRQDPGQGLRLIYYSQIVNDFQKGDIAEGYSVSREKKESFPLTVTSAQKNPTAFYLCASRTGTGVNQPQHFGDGTRLSIL.

Notes on this clone: The same CDR3 also results from other DNA sequences found in this sample. The genes are TRBV30 and TRBJ1-1; possible D gene TRBD1, 5 bases. CDR3 length: 11 amino acids. V was trimmed by 0 bases and J by 8 bases, leaving 7 bases between them. The germline CDR1 and CDR2 sequences are GTSNPN and SVGIG (reference sequence). CDR3 bases: TGTGCCTGGAGTGTGGGGGGGGAAGCTTTCTTT. Translated, it gives CAWSVGGEAFF.

CDR3 DNA sequence: TGTGCCAGCTCACCCCAGACTCCGGGACAGAAGAACGAGCAGTACTTC. It is translated as CASSPQTPGQKNEQYF. V is TRBV18 and J is TRBJ2-7; TRBD1 agrees at 7 bases. Germline assignment: CDR1 KGHSH and CDR2 LQKENI. This CDR3 is 16 amino acids long. V was pared by 3 bases and J by 5 bases, with 13 bases of the junction left unmatched. Full variable domain (rest looked up from reference TRBV18 and TRBJ2-7): NAGVMQNPRHLVRRRGQEARLRCSPMKGHSHVYWYRQLPEEGLKFMVYLQKENIIDESGMPKERFSAEFPKEGPSILRIQQVVRGDSAAYFCASSPQTPGQKNEQYFGPGTRLTVT.

The chain has TRBV15 and TRBJ2-7; D call uncertain. From germline, CDR1 is LNHNV and CDR2 YYDKDF (reference sequence). The CDR3 runs 16 residues. V was cut by 0 bases and J by 2 bases, with 14 bases left in between. The CDR3 DNA sequence: TGTGCCACCAGCAGAGAGCCCGGGCCGGGCGCCTACGAGCAGTACTTC. Protein product: CATSREPGPGAYEQYF. The complete variable domain, with remaining parts taken from reference TRBV15 and TRBJ2-7, reads DAMVIQNPRYQVTQFGKPVTLSCSQTLNHNVMYWYQQKSSQAPKLLFHYYDKDFNNEADTPDNFQSRRPNTSFCFLDIRSPGLGDTAMYLCATSREPGPGAYEQYFGPGTRLTVT.

This rearrangement joins TRBV9 to TRBJ2-3; TRBD2 agrees at 8 bases. The CDR3 covers 19 residues. Looked up from germline, CDR1 is SGDLS and CDR2 is YYNGEE. V lost 0 bases to trimming and J lost 6 bases; unmatched junction nucleotides: 18. CDR3 loop: CASSVATPGGTSSQDTQYF. The CDR3 DNA follows: TGTGCCAGCAGCGTAGCAACCCCGGGGGGGACATCTTCACAGGATACGCAGTATTTT.

The V call is TRBV7-2, the J call TRBJ1-2, with 7 nucleotides matching TRBD1. After removal of 6 bases from V and 3 bases from J, the junction contained 7 bases not matched to a gene. This CDR3 is 14 amino acids long. The germline gives CDR1 SGHTA, CDR2 FQGNSA. For the CDR3, the DNA is TGTGCCAGCAGAGCAGGGGGTCAAGACTATGGCTACACCTTC. Translation gives CASRAGGQDYGYTF.

The chain joins TRBV5-6 to TRBJ2-5; D remains ambiguous. The germline V and J ends were trimmed by 1 base and 2 bases, with 15 bases remaining between them. Germline V lookup: CDR1 SGHDT, CDR2 YYEEEE. This CDR3 has 16 residues. The DNA for the CDR3 is TGTGCCAGCAGCTTGTCAGCGCAGGTAGCTCAAGAGACCCAGTACTTC. Translated: CASSLSAQVAQETQYF.

This chain links TRBV4-1 with TRBJ1-3, with no clear D. V gave up 4 bases and J gave up 0 bases, with 13 bases separating them. Germline CDR1 MGHRA, CDR2 YSYEKL. The CDR3 consists of 16 residues. CDR3 coding DNA: TGCGCCAGCAGCCCTATCGGACGTGACTCTGGAAACACCATATATTTT. This gives the protein CASSPIGRDSGNTIYF.

This chain uses TRBV18 with TRBJ1-1; D gene unclear. This CDR3 has 14 residues. From germline, CDR1 is KGHSH and CDR2 LQKENI. The V end was cut by 2 bases, the J end by 5 bases, with 12 bases between. CDR3: CASSPKRGETEAFF. The CDR3 coding sequence is TGTGCCAGCTCACCAAAGCGGGGTGAGACTGAAGCTTTCTTT.